This T cell receptor (beta chain) appears in the sequencing data of a study of T cells in Graves' hyperthyroidism and ophthalmopathy. Researchers amplified the TCR beta CDR3 regions from RNA transcripts. HTBI primers drove first-round RT-PCR of the TCR CDR3. TCRdb itself ran the multiplex PCR reads through MiXCR, one entry per CDR3 protein. The sample carries roughly 300,000 distinct CDR3 sequences, about 25% recorded once. For this clonotype: Its specificity is unknown.

Study results and caveats: Most thyroid clonotypes expanded above 0.001 were also detected in blood.

Trimming left V 6 bases short and J 5 bases short, with 11 bases between. Looked up from germline, CDR1 is SNHLY and CDR2 is FYNNEI. This CDR3 comprises 13 residues. This chain links TRBV2 with TRBJ1-5; D gene unclear. This receptor was obtained from a man in his forties with Graves' hyperthyroidism that later progressed to Graves' ophthalmopathy. Source material: blood. CDR3 coding DNA: TGTGCCAGCAGGAGTGAAGGTGATCAGCCCCAGCATTTT. Amino acid sequence: CASRSEGDQPQHF.